This T cell receptor beta chain is drawn from a study of shared clonotypes between healthy human individuals. Study-level points and caveats: Among non-shared clonotypes, generation probabilities were lower than among those shared by all four donors.

As for this clone: Its antigen is still unknown.

Sequencing used immunoSEQ multiplex PCR; TCRdb keeps in-frame clones, though not all of them. The sample has about 700,000 clones, 92% seen once. V was trimmed by 5 bases and J by 3 bases, leaving 14 bases between them. The CDR3 contains 14 residues. Germline V gene sequence: CDR1 PRHDT, CDR2 FYEKMQ (reference sequence). Selected positively for CCR7 and CD45RO-negative, naive CD8 cells excluded terminally differentiated effector memory CD45RA+ cells. This TCR derives from a man aged 30 to 45 in good health. The rearrangement uses TRBV13 and TRBJ2-7, with D perhaps assigned TRBD1 or TRBD2 (5 bases each). Sequenced input: naive CD8+ T cells sorted from blood. The CDR3 nucleotides read TGTGCCAGCAGCCCCGGGACGGACCACTACGAGCAGTACTTC. The encoded protein is CASSPGTDHYEQYF. The full variable domain, rest sourced from reference TRBV13 and TRBJ2-7, is AAGVIQSPRHLIKEKRETATLKCYPIPRHDTVYWYQQGPGQDPQFLISFYEKMQSDKGSIPDRFSAQQFSDYHSELNMSSLELGDSALYFCASSPGTDHYEQYFGPGTRLTVT.